The 20 T cell receptor beta chains reported below all come from one sample, sequenced in a study of beta chain features in type 1 diabetes. The isolated RNA, all of it, was reverse transcribed, so expressed TCRB transcripts were what got sequenced. Only in-frame clones appear in the TCRdb table, and some are missing; sequencing was by immunoSEQ multiplex PCR. The sample carries 350,000 to 400,000 clones, about 14% recorded once. Sequencing used naive CD4+ T cells from blood. These receptors were taken from a woman between 18 and 29 years old in good health.

This rearrangement joins TRBV5-1 to TRBJ2-7, with 8 bases aligning to TRBD2. The CDR3 has 15 amino acids. Germline-derived CDR1 and CDR2 are SGHRS and YFSETQ. With V trimmed by 3 bases and J by 1 base, 6 bases remained unmatched. For the CDR3, the DNA is TGCGCCAGCAGCTCGACTAGCGCACGATCCTACGAGCAGTACTTC. Translation: CASSSTSARSYEQYF.

The V call is TRBV7-3, the J call TRBJ2-1; TRBD2 agrees at 8 bases. There are 15 residues in the CDR3. With V trimmed by 6 bases and J by 2 bases, 6 bases remained unmatched. Germline lookup yields CDR1 SGHTA and CDR2 FQGTGA. This CDR3 is CASRPGTRTYNEQFF. The DNA of the CDR3 is TGTGCCAGCAGGCCCGGGACTAGAACCTACAATGAGCAGTTCTTC.

This chain's CDR3 is CAWSLGDTQYF. The CDR3 DNA is TGTGCCTGGAGTCTAGGAGATACGCAGTATTTT. This rearrangement joins TRBV30 to TRBJ2-3; D is unresolved. The germline V gene encodes CDR1 GTSNPN and CDR2 SVGIG (reference sequence). CDR3 size: 11 residues. V dropped 2 bases and J dropped 5 bases, with 5 bases sitting between them.

This clone has only a few counts. The chain uses TRBV27 and TRBJ2-5; perhaps TRBD1 as D (5 bases). Germline V gene data show CDR1 as MNHEY and CDR2 as SMNVEV (reference sequence). This CDR3 is 16 amino acids long. V gave up 5 bases and J gave up 1 base, with 17 bases separating them. The CDR3 nucleotides read TGTGCCAGCAGTACACGGCAGACAGTTCGCCAAGAGACCCAGTACTTC. Protein sequence: CASSTRQTVRQETQYF.

This clone was detected a few times. The rearrangement links TRBV30 to TRBJ2-1; 8 nucleotides line up with TRBD2. The CDR3 extends over 16 amino acids. CDR1 and CDR2 from the germline V gene are GTSNPN and SVGIG (reference sequence). V trimming: 3 bases; J trimming: 4 bases; junction bases outside the gene matches: 11. The CDR3 nucleotides are TGTGCCTGGAGAACGGTCGGGACTAGTGGGTACAATGAGCAGTTCTTC. This encodes CAWRTVGTSGYNEQFF.

CDR3 protein: CASSLGRPDTEAFF. DNA of the CDR3: TGTGCCAGCAGCTTAGGGCGGCCAGACACTGAAGCTTTCTTT. V is TRBV7-9 and J is TRBJ1-1; no clear D gene. V was shortened by 1 base and J by 3 bases, with 9 bases between the two germline ends. The CDR3 totals 14 residues. Germline V gives CDR1 SEHNR, CDR2 FQNEAQ (reference sequence).

This chain links TRBV28 with TRBJ1-5, with D uncertain. There are 15 residues in the CDR3. CDR1 and CDR2 (germline): MDHEN, SYDVKM. V was cut by 8 bases and J by 0 bases, with 14 bases left in between. CDR3 sequence: CASRGKGYSNQPQHF. CDR3 in DNA: TGTGCCAGCCGGGGTAAGGGTTATAGCAATCAGCCCCAGCATTTT.

There are a few counts of this clone. The J gene is TRBJ2-5, the V gene TRBV5-1; 16 bases align to TRBD2. V shed 4 bases, J shed 5 bases, and the junction held 2 bases outside the gene matches. Germline-derived CDR1 and CDR2 are SGHRS and YFSETQ. This CDR3 is built from 15 residues. CDR3 sequence: CASSLGLAGGETQYF. CDR3 in DNA: TGCGCCAGCAGCCTGGGACTAGCGGGAGGGGAGACCCAGTACTTC.

The genes are TRBV19 and TRBJ2-7, with D possibly being TRBD1 (5 bases). CDR3 length equals 14 residues. Trimming took 4 bases from V and 2 from J, leaving 12 bases between them. Germline loops: CDR1 LNHDA, CDR2 SQIVND (reference sequence). Here the CDR3 DNA reads TGTGCCAGTAGTAGGCAGGGCCAGACCTACGAGCAGTACTTC. It codes for CASSRQGQTYEQYF.

The J gene is TRBJ2-5, the V gene TRBV11-3; weak D call: TRBD1 (6 bases). Germline V gives CDR1 SGHNT, CDR2 YENEEA. V gave up 4 bases and J gave up 2 bases, with 11 bases separating them. This CDR3 is built from 14 residues. CDR3 in DNA: TGTGCCAGCAGCTCCCGGGACAAACAAGAGACCCAGTACTTC. Translated, it gives CASSSRDKQETQYF.

This clone has more than one count but fewer than ten. This sequence joins TRBV11-2 and TRBJ2-1; TRBD2 might be the D (6 bases). The ends were cut back, 10 bases at V and 2 bases at J, with 15 bases in the middle. Germline assignment: CDR1 SGHAT and CDR2 FQNNGV. The CDR3 consists of 14 residues. The CDR3 region has the DNA TGTGCCACCAACCGGGACTCTACCTACAATGAGCAGTTCTTC. It specifies CATNRDSTYNEQFF.

The chain employs TRBV27 and TRBJ2-6, with 7 bases lining up with TRBD1. The ends lost 0 bases at V and 3 bases at J; junction bases unmatched: 5. The germline CDR1 and CDR2 sequences are MNHEY and SMNVEV (reference sequence). The CDR3 loop spans 17 amino acids. CDR3 region: CASSLSRGRDGANVLTF. CDR3 DNA sequence: TGTGCCAGCAGTTTATCAAGGGGGCGCGATGGGGCCAACGTCCTGACTTTC.

V gene TRBV30 combines with J gene TRBJ2-7, with 7 bases lining up with TRBD1. Trimming took 0 bases from V and 6 from J; bases not matched to a gene: 8. The CDR3 consists of 14 residues. CDR1 is GTSNPN, CDR2 SVGIG, per germline (reference sequence). In nucleotides, the CDR3 is TGTGCCTGGAGTGTAAACAGGGGAAGATCCGAGCAGTACTTC. Its translation: CAWSVNRGRSEQYF.

The chain recombines TRBV29-1 with TRBJ2-4, with TRBD1 matching 7 bases. V trimming: 1 base; J trimming: 3 bases; junction bases outside the gene matches: 9. From germline, CDR1 is SQVTM and CDR2 ANQGSEA. The length of the CDR3 is 16 residues. CDR3 bases: TGCAGCGTTGAAGGGGACAGCTCCTTGAGCAAAAACATTCAGTACTTC. Residues: CSVEGDSSLSKNIQYF.

The rearrangement links TRBV15 to TRBJ2-7; 8 positions agree with TRBD1. CDR1 and CDR2 (germline): LNHNV, YYDKDF (reference sequence). The CDR3 is 17 amino acids. The junction had 9 bases not matched to a gene; V was cut back by 2 bases and J by 0 bases. CDR3 nucleotide sequence: TGTGCCACCAGCAGACCCATGGTCGGGACAGGCTCCTACGAGCAGTACTTC. Translating gives CATSRPMVGTGSYEQYF.

The sample holds a few counts of this clone. The V gene is TRBV29-1, the J gene TRBJ2-7; the match to TRBD1 covers 9 bases. The CDR3 contains 13 residues. CDR1 SQVTM and CDR2 ANQGSEA come from the germline V gene. V dropped 3 bases and J dropped 6; count of bases not matched to a gene: 6. CDR3 in DNA: TGCAGCGTTGACCCGGTGACAGGGGGCGAGCAGTACTTC. It translates to CSVDPVTGGEQYF.

This chain joins TRBV2 and TRBJ1-1; D may be TRBD1 (6 bases). V was clipped by 7 bases and J by 0 bases, with 12 bases between them. CDR3 length equals 14 residues. Germline assignment: CDR1 SNHLY and CDR2 FYNNEI. This chain's CDR3 is CASTEQGLNTEAFF. For the CDR3, the DNA is TGTGCCAGCACCGAACAGGGTCTGAACACTGAAGCTTTCTTT.

There are a few counts of this clone. The chain is built from TRBV4-1 and TRBJ1-2, with TRBD1 as a possible D gene (5 bases). V shed 2 bases and J shed 5 bases, with 15 bases lying between them. Germline V gene sequence: CDR1 MGHRA, CDR2 YSYEKL. The CDR3 spans 15 residues. The CDR3 DNA reads as TGCGCCAGCAGCCAACTGGGTGGGGCACGGTATGGCTACACCTTC. This translates into CASSQLGGARYGYTF.

In its sample, this clone was seen a few times. The chain couples TRBV28 to TRBJ2-7; 8 nucleotides match TRBD1. With V trimmed by 6 bases and J by 6 bases, 13 bases remained unmatched. The germline V gene has CDR1 MDHEN and CDR2 SYDVKM. CDR3 size: 15 residues. The CDR3: CASSLTGGLIFEQYF. The DNA of the CDR3 is TGTGCCAGCAGCCTTACAGGGGGTTTGATTTTCGAGCAGTACTTC.

This chain connects TRBV11-3 to TRBJ2-3; 8 nucleotides match TRBD1. Losses at the gene ends were 5 bases for V and 0 bases for J; bases not matched to a gene: 4. Germline CDR1 is SGHNT and CDR2 is YENEEA. The CDR3 totals 15 residues. Here the CDR3 DNA reads TGTGCCAGCAGCCGAAGGACAGGGAGCACAGATACGCAGTATTTT. Translated, it gives CASSRRTGSTDTQYF.